The rows below give T cell receptor beta chains drawn from one sample of a study of T cells in localized non-small cell lung cancer. Assay: immunoSEQ multiplex PCR; the TCRdb copy retains only in-frame clones and omits some. Altogether about 24,000 clones are present, about 90% being singletons, with the ten largest covering 2.5% to 3%. The sample in question was peripheral blood, obtained before any cancer treatment. Receptor source: a woman aged 35-70 years with stage I lung adenocarcinoma. The CDR3 runs from the conserved cysteine through the conserved F or W. The order of the fields is J gene, D gene, V gene, clone size, CDR3 protein, CDR3 DNA. A D gene is named only where the DNA matches it firmly. Clone size is stated in some rows and not others, as once, few, many or a class when expanded.

TRBJ1-2 - TRBV10-3 - CAISGPRGGGYTF TGTGCCATCAGTGGTCCGAGGGGAGGCGGCTACACCTTC
TRBJ2-7 - TRBV6-1 - CASSEGVTYEQYF TGTGCCAGCAGTGAAGGGGTTACCTACGAGCAGTACTTC
TRBJ1-4 TRBD1 TRBV7-9 - CASSSGTGLNVEKLFF TGTGCCAGCAGCTCCGGGACAGGGCTTAATGTTGAAAAACTGTTTTTT
TRBJ2-7 TRBD2 TRBV4-2 - CASSQESLLAGTYEQYF TGTGCCAGCAGCCAAGAAAGTCTGCTAGCGGGGACCTACGAGCAGTACTTC
TRBJ2-7 TRBD2 TRBV28 - CASRPGGVTYEQYF TGTGCCAGCAGACCGGGGGGGGTTACCTACGAGCAGTACTTC
TRBJ2-3 - TRBV7-9 once CASSPIRVGRRSSTDTQYF TGTGCCAGCAGCCCAATTAGGGTGGGGCGACGATCTAGCACAGATACGCAGTATTTT
TRBJ1-5 - TRBV28 few CASSPNGIRTVRQPQHF TGTGCCAGCAGTCCAAACGGGATTCGGACGGTCCGACAGCCCCAGCATTTT
TRBJ1-1 - TRBV28 - CASSYGTLQAFF TGTGCCAGCAGTTACGGGACACTGCAAGCTTTCTTT
TRBJ1-2 - TRBV7-2 - CASSLGPGARAYGYTF TGTGCCAGCAGCTTAGGGCCGGGGGCGCGGGCCTATGGCTACACCTTC
TRBJ2-7 TRBD1 TRBV5-1 - CASSFDRGVQHF TGCGCCAGCAGCTTTGACAGGGGGGTTCAGCACTTC
TRBJ2-3 TRBD2 TRBV7-9 - CASSLEGEGDTQYF TGTGCCAGCAGCTTAGAAGGGGAGGGGGATACGCAGTATTTT
TRBJ2-3 - TRBV5-1 - CASSLGYTADTQYF TGCGCCAGCAGCTTGGGGTATACGGCAGATACGCAGTATTTT
TRBJ2-5 TRBD2 TRBV6-5 - CASSWTSGQETQYF TGTGCCAGCAGTTGGACTAGCGGACAAGAGACCCAGTACTTC
TRBJ2-5 TRBD2 TRBV28 - CASSGPGLAGQETQYF TGTGCCAGCAGTGGACCGGGACTAGCGGGGCAAGAGACCCAGTACTTC
TRBJ2-3 - TRBV14 - CASSLPGRATDTQYF TGTGCCAGCAGCCTACCGGGACGGGCCACAGATACGCAGTATTTT
TRBJ2-2 TRBD1 TRBV7-2 - CASSITGGAYTGELFF TGTGCCAGCAGTATTACAGGGGGCGCCTACACCGGGGAGCTGTTTTTT
TRBJ2-3 TRBD2 TRBV5-1 - CASSLGTSGPTDTQYF TGCGCCAGCAGCTTGGGGACTAGCGGCCCCACAGATACGCAGTATTTT
TRBJ2-1 - TRBV18 - CASSTRGKAEQFF TGTGCCAGCTCAACCCGGGGGAAGGCTGAGCAGTTCTTC
TRBJ2-1 - TRBV6-6 - CASSPGLAPNIEQFF TGTGCCAGCAGTCCCGGGTTAGCCCCTAATATTGAGCAGTTCTTC
TRBJ1-5 TRBD1 TRBV7-8 - CASSLRWGQGMTNSNQPQHF TGTGCCAGCAGCTTACGGTGGGGACAGGGAATGACGAATAGCAATCAGCCCCAGCATTTT
TRBJ2-7 TRBD1 TRBV7-9 - CASSLETGGSYEQYF TGTGCCAGCAGCCTCGAGACAGGGGGCTCCTACGAGCAGTACTTC
TRBJ1-3 TRBD1 TRBV7-9 - CASSLQGMSSGNTIYF TGTGCCAGCAGCCTACAGGGGATGAGCTCTGGAAACACCATATATTTT
TRBJ1-4 TRBD1 TRBV6-5 once CASSRTGEGEKLFF TGTGCCAGCAGTAGGACAGGGGAGGGTGAAAAACTGTTTTTT
TRBJ2-6 - TRBV7-6 - CASSSLLQGSGANVLTF TGTGCCAGCAGCTCCCTATTACAGGGCTCTGGGGCCAACGTCCTGACTTTC
TRBJ1-1 TRBD1 TRBV28 - CASSRGQPNTEAFF TGTGCCAGCAGCCGGGGACAGCCGAACACTGAAGCTTTCTTT
TRBJ1-4 TRBD1 TRBV7-9 - CASSLGDSPELFF TGTGCCAGCAGCTTAGGGGACAGTCCTGAACTGTTTTTT
TRBJ1-2 - TRBV5-1 once CASMATGTNLYGYTF TGCGCCAGCATGGCAACCGGGACAAATCTCTATGGCTACACCTTC
TRBJ2-3 - TRBV5-1 - CASSFQRSTDTQYF TGCGCCAGCAGCTTTCAACGGAGCACAGATACGCAGTATTTT
TRBJ2-3 - TRBV5-1 - CASSLLGSRRTDTQYF TGCGCCAGCAGCTTGCTCGGGTCAAGAAGGACAGATACGCAGTATTTT
TRBJ2-7 - TRBV10-1 - CASSSSGSEQYF TGCGCCAGCAGCTCCTCCGGCAGCGAACAGTACTTC
TRBJ2-7 - TRBV5-1 - CASSLAKFGLYEQYF TGCGCCAGCAGCTTGGCCAAATTCGGGTTGTACGAGCAGTACTTC
TRBJ2-2 - TRBV6-5 - CASRTDVNTGELFF TGTGCCAGCAGGACAGATGTGAACACCGGGGAGCTGTTTTTT
TRBJ1-5 TRBD1 TRBV16 - CASSPYRGTGSKPQHF TGTGCCAGCAGCCCCTATCGCGGGACAGGGTCTAAGCCCCAGCATTTT
TRBJ2-6 - TRBV27 - CASSFAWGAGANVLTF TGTGCCAGCAGTTTCGCCTGGGGGGCCGGGGCCAACGTCCTGACTTTC
TRBJ2-6 - TRBV30 - CAWTVGGANVLTF TGTGCCTGGACGGTCGGGGGGGCCAACGTCCTGACTTTC
TRBJ1-4 - TRBV4-1 - CASSQEGATNEKLFF TGCGCCAGCAGCCAAGAGGGTGCAACTAATGAAAAACTGTTTTTT
TRBJ2-1 - TRBV6-1 - CASSAEVSYNEQFF TGTGCCAGCAGCGCTGAAGTCAGCTACAATGAGCAGTTCTTC
TRBJ2-5 - TRBV11-3 - CASSLGARGTQYF TGTGCCAGCAGCTTGGGGGCCCGCGGGACCCAGTACTTC
TRBJ2-2 TRBD1 TRBV6-1 - CASSGTGYTGELFF TGTGCCAGCAGCGGGACAGGGTATACCGGGGAGCTGTTTTTT